The next 5 T cell receptor beta chains were all read from a single sample in a study of T cell repertoires in cytomegalovirus infection. These receptors have no identified antigens. TCRdb fed the reads into MiXCR, producing one record per CDR3 protein. The repertoire includes about 700,000 distinct CDR3 sequences, roughly a third of them detected once, and around a sixth sits in the top ten. The material was cultured PBMCs, obtained from culture after CMV antigen stimulation. All receptors derive from a human donor in good health (CMV status not recorded). Some clones in this sample may be carry-over from other donors' samples.

The chain joins TRBV19 to TRBJ1-4, with unresolved D. The ends were cut back, 3 bases at V and 8 bases at J, with 13 bases in the middle. Germline values: CDR1 LNHDA, CDR2 SQIVND (reference sequence). The CDR3 extends over 14 amino acids. The CDR3 sequence: CASSMSVDLEKLFF. Written as DNA, the CDR3 is TGTGCCAGTAGTATGAGTGTGGACCTCGAAAAACTGTTTTTT. The full variable domain, in which reference TRBV19 and TRBJ1-4 provide the parts outside the CDR3, is DGGITQSPKYLFRKEGQNVTLSCEQNLNHDAMYWYRQDPGQGLRLIYYSQIVNDFQKGDIAEGYSVSREKKESFPLTVTSAQKNPTAFYLCASSMSVDLEKLFFGSGTQLSVL.

The chain uses TRBV7-2 and TRBJ2-7; D is possibly TRBD1 (6 bases). V was clipped by 3 bases and J by 6 bases, with 15 bases between them. The length of the CDR3 is 14 residues. The germline V gene has CDR1 SGHTA and CDR2 FQGNSA. CDR3: CASSLSGQISEQYF. The CDR3 region has the DNA TGTGCCAGCAGCTTGTCGGGACAAATATCCGAGCAGTACTTC. Full variable domain (remainder filled in from reference TRBV7-2 and TRBJ2-7): GAGVSQSPSNKVTEKGKDVELRCDPISGHTALYWYRQSLGQGLEFLIYFQGNSAPDKSGLPSDRFSAERTGGSVSTLTIQRTQQEDSAVYLCASSLSGQISEQYFGPGTRLTVT.

Many counts were recorded for this clonotype. V and J are TRBV7-2 and TRBJ1-3; D remains ambiguous. CDR3 length equals 15 residues. Germline-derived CDR1 and CDR2 are SGHTA and FQGNSA. V lost 5 bases and J 1 base, leaving 12 bases between the germline ends. CDR3 amino acids: CASSTRTGSGNTIYF. CDR3 in DNA: TGTGCCAGCAGCACCAGGACGGGGTCTGGAAACACCATATATTTT.

CDR3 region: CAWSQGATEAFF. CDR3 coding DNA: TGTGCCTGGTCACAGGGGGCGACTGAAGCTTTCTTT. This chain links TRBV30 with TRBJ1-1; TRBD1 aligns across 9 bases. In germline, CDR1 is GTSNPN, CDR2 SVGIG (reference sequence). Losses at the gene ends were 5 bases for V and 5 bases for J; bases not matched to a gene: 3. There are 12 residues in the CDR3.

V gene TRBV6-6 combines with J gene TRBJ1-5; TRBD1 is a possible D gene (5 bases). This CDR3 has 14 residues. CDR1 is MNHNY, CDR2 SVGAGI, per germline (reference sequence). V was cut by 6 bases and J by 6 bases, with 15 bases left in between. The CDR3 coding sequence is TGTGCCAGCAGCACTTCAGGGAGAGGTCAGCCCCAGCATTTT. Translation: CASSTSGRGQPQHF.